Listed below are T cell receptor beta chains from one sample, sequenced in a study of blood T cell repertoires in COVID-19. Measured with immunoSEQ multiplex PCR; TCRdb has only the in-frame clones, and not every one. The sample consists of some 150,000 clones, approximately 80% of them appearing once. The source material was peripheral blood. These TCRs come from a woman older than 75 with active or convalescent COVID-19. Both conserved end residues are part of each CDR3. Each record gives: V gene, clone size, CDR3 length, D gene, J gene, CDR3 protein, CDR3 DNA. D genes are given only for firm matches. A row's size may be missing; if present it is once, few, many or a size class.

V gene: TRBV18
clone size: NA
CDR3 length: 13
D gene: NA
J gene: TRBJ1-1
CDR3 protein: CASSPGTSAEAFF
CDR3 DNA: TGTGCCAGCTCACCGGGTACGAGCGCTGAAGCTTTCTTT

V gene: TRBV10-3
clone size: NA
CDR3 length: 14
D gene: NA
J gene: TRBJ1-1
CDR3 protein: CAISESGGITEAFF
CDR3 DNA: TGTGCCATCAGTGAAAGCGGGGGGATCACTGAAGCTTTCTTT

V gene: TRBV28
clone size: once
CDR3 length: 13
D gene: NA
J gene: TRBJ1-2
CDR3 protein: CASSSGLDYGYTF
CDR3 DNA: TGTGCCAGCAGTTCGGGACTGGACTATGGCTACACCTTC

V gene: TRBV2
clone size: NA
CDR3 length: 12
D gene: NA
J gene: TRBJ1-2
CDR3 protein: CASSELGYGYTF
CDR3 DNA: TGTGCCAGCAGTGAACTCGGCTATGGCTACACCTTC

V gene: TRBV5-1
clone size: few
CDR3 length: 16
D gene: TRBD2
J gene: TRBJ2-2
CDR3 protein: CASSLPRGGESGELFF
CDR3 DNA: TGCGCCAGCAGCTTGCCCCGCGGGGGGGAAAGCGGGGAGCTGTTTTTT

V gene: TRBV28
clone size: few
CDR3 length: 14
D gene: NA
J gene: TRBJ1-5
CDR3 protein: CASTRWGGNQPQHF
CDR3 DNA: TGTGCCAGCACCCGATGGGGAGGTAATCAGCCCCAGCATTTT

V gene: TRBV18
clone size: NA
CDR3 length: 13
D gene: TRBD2
J gene: TRBJ2-5
CDR3 protein: CASSGGLSETQYF
CDR3 DNA: TGTGCCAGCTCCGGGGGGTTATCTGAGACCCAGTACTTC

V gene: TRBV5-1
clone size: NA
CDR3 length: 15
D gene: NA
J gene: TRBJ2-7
CDR3 protein: CASSLVARGINEQYF
CDR3 DNA: TGCGCCAGCAGCTTGGTGGCCAGGGGCATTAACGAGCAGTACTTC

V gene: TRBV28
clone size: NA
CDR3 length: 13
D gene: TRBD1
J gene: TRBJ1-2
CDR3 protein: CASSLDRVRGYTF
CDR3 DNA: TGTGCCAGCAGCCTGGACAGGGTACGGGGCTACACCTTC

V gene: TRBV1
clone size: NA
CDR3 length: 17
D gene: NA
J gene: TRBJ2-2
CDR3 protein: CTSSQNRAHSNTGELFF
CDR3 DNA: TGCACCAGCAGCCAGAACAGGGCCCATTCGAACACCGGGGAGCTGTTTTTT

V gene: TRBV30
clone size: NA
CDR3 length: 12
D gene: NA
J gene: TRBJ1-1
CDR3 protein: CAWNRVNTEAFF
CDR3 DNA: TGTGCCTGGAACAGAGTGAACACTGAAGCTTTCTTT

V gene: TRBV7-2
clone size: NA
CDR3 length: 13
D gene: NA
J gene: TRBJ2-2
CDR3 protein: CASSLARVGELFF
CDR3 DNA: TGTGCCAGCAGCTTAGCGCGGGTCGGGGAGCTGTTTTTT

V gene: TRBV28
clone size: once
CDR3 length: 14
D gene: TRBD1
J gene: TRBJ1-5
CDR3 protein: CASNLQGALQPQHF
CDR3 DNA: TGTGCCAGCAACCTACAGGGGGCCCTTCAGCCCCAGCATTTT

V gene: TRBV9
clone size: NA
CDR3 length: 13
D gene: NA
J gene: TRBJ2-1
CDR3 protein: CASSRQSYNEQFF
CDR3 DNA: TGTGCCAGCAGCCGACAGAGCTACAATGAGCAGTTCTTC

V gene: TRBV2
clone size: NA
CDR3 length: 15
D gene: NA
J gene: TRBJ1-3
CDR3 protein: CASRKWGGLGNTIYF
CDR3 DNA: TGTGCCAGCAGAAAATGGGGGGGGTTGGGAAACACCATATATTTT

V gene: TRBV4-1
clone size: NA
CDR3 length: 16
D gene: NA
J gene: TRBJ1-5
CDR3 protein: CASSYQTGTGNQPQHF
CDR3 DNA: TGCGCCAGCAGCTACCAAACAGGGACGGGCAATCAGCCCCAGCATTTT

V gene: TRBV7-3
clone size: NA
CDR3 length: 15
D gene: NA
J gene: TRBJ2-1
CDR3 protein: CASSFIRAPYNEQFF
CDR3 DNA: TGTGCCAGCAGCTTCATCCGAGCCCCGTACAATGAGCAGTTCTTC

V gene: TRBV28
clone size: NA
CDR3 length: 15
D gene: NA
J gene: TRBJ1-2
CDR3 protein: CASSYTGQSNYGYTF
CDR3 DNA: TGTGCCAGCAGTTATACCGGACAGTCTAACTATGGCTACACCTTC

V gene: TRBV5-1
clone size: NA
CDR3 length: 14
D gene: NA
J gene: TRBJ2-3
CDR3 protein: CASSYQSSTDTQYF
CDR3 DNA: TGCGCCAGCAGCTACCAGTCCAGCACAGATACGCAGTATTTT

V gene: TRBV18
clone size: few
CDR3 length: 16
D gene: NA
J gene: TRBJ2-2
CDR3 protein: CASSGSSGARIGELFF
CDR3 DNA: TGTGCCAGCTCAGGGTCGTCAGGGGCACGGATCGGGGAGCTGTTTTTT

V gene: TRBV11-2
clone size: once
CDR3 length: 15
D gene: TRBD1
J gene: TRBJ1-2
CDR3 protein: CASRSAGGGDYGYTF
CDR3 DNA: TGTGCCAGCAGGTCCGCAGGGGGCGGAGACTATGGCTACACCTTC

V gene: TRBV19
clone size: NA
CDR3 length: 15
D gene: NA
J gene: TRBJ1-5
CDR3 protein: CASKDGGASNQPQHF
CDR3 DNA: TGTGCCAGCAAAGACGGAGGGGCTAGCAATCAGCCCCAGCATTTT

V gene: TRBV5-1
clone size: NA
CDR3 length: 17
D gene: NA
J gene: TRBJ1-3
CDR3 protein: CASSLGQGSLSGNTIYF
CDR3 DNA: TGCGCCAGCAGCTTGGGGCAGGGTAGCCTATCCGGAAACACCATATATTTT

V gene: TRBV18
clone size: NA
CDR3 length: 15
D gene: TRBD2
J gene: TRBJ2-7
CDR3 protein: CASSPRGGGASEQYF
CDR3 DNA: TGTGCCAGCTCACCACGAGGCGGGGGGGCTTCCGAGCAGTACTTC

V gene: TRBV7-9
clone size: NA
CDR3 length: 19
D gene: TRBD2
J gene: TRBJ2-1
CDR3 protein: CASSLPAYAQRGETNEQFF
CDR3 DNA: TGTGCCAGCAGCTTACCCGCGTACGCGCAGCGGGGGGAGACCAATGAGCAGTTCTTC

V gene: TRBV19
clone size: NA
CDR3 length: 14
D gene: NA
J gene: TRBJ2-5
CDR3 protein: CASSAGRGIETQYF
CDR3 DNA: TGTGCCAGTAGCGCAGGGCGTGGGATAGAGACCCAGTACTTC